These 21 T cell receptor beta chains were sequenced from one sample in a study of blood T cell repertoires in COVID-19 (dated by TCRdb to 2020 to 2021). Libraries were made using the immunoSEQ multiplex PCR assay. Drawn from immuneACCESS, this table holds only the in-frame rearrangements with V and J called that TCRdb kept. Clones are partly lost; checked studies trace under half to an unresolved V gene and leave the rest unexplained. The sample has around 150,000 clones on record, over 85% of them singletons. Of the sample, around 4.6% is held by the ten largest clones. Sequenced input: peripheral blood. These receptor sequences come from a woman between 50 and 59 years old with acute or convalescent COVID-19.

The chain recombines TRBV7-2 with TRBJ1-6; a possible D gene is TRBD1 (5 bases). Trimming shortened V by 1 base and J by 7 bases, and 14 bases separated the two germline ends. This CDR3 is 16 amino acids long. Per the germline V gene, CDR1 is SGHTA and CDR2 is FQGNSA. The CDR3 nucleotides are TGTGCCAGCAGCTTAGAAGGCAGGGCCCCAAATTCACCCCTCCACTTT. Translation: CASSLEGRAPNSPLHF.

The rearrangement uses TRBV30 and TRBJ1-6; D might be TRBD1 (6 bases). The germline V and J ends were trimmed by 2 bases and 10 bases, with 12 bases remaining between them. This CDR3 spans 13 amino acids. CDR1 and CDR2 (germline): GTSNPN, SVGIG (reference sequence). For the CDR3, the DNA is TGTGCCTGGAGTCTAAGGGGGACCTCACCCCTCCACTTT. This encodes CAWSLRGTSPLHF.

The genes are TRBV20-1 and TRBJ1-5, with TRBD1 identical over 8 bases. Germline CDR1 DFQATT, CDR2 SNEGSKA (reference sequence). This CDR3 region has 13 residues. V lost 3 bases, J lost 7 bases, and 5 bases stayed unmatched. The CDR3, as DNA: TGCAGTGCTAGTCCCGGGACAGGACAGCCCCAGCATTTT. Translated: CSASPGTGQPQHF.

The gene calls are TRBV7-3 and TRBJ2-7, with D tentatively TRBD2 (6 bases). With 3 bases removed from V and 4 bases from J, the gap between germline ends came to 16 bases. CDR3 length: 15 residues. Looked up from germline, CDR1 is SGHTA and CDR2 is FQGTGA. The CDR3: CASSFQGAGSYEQYF. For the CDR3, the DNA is TGTGCCAGCAGCTTCCAGGGTGCGGGGTCTTACGAGCAGTACTTC.

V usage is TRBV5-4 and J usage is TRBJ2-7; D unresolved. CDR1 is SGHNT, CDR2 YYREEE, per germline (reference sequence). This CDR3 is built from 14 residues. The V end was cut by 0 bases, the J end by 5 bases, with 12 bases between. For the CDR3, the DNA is TGTGCCAGCAGCTTGGCTGTCGTTCCCCACGAGCAGTACTTC. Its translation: CASSLAVVPHEQYF.

The CDR3: CASSQDRPSSSGNTIYF. CDR3 in DNA: TGCGCCAGCAGCCAAGATCGACCTTCTAGCTCTGGAAACACCATATATTTT. The chain has TRBV4-3 and TRBJ1-3, with no clear D. The CDR3 contains 17 residues. Germline CDR1 LGHNA, CDR2 YSLEER. Trimming stripped 0 bases from V and 0 bases from J, with 12 bases between.

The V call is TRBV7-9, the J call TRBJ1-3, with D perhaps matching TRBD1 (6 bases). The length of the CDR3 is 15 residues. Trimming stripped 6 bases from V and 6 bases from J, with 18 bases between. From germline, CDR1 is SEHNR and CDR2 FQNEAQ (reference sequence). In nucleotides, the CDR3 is TGTGCCAGCAGGACCACCAGGGGAGCAGTAAACACCATATATTTT. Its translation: CASRTTRGAVNTIYF.

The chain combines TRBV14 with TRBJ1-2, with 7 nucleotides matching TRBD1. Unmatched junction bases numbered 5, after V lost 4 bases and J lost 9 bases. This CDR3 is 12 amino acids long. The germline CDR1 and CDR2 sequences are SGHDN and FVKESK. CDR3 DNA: TGTGCCAGCAGCCCTTTGACAGGGCGCTACACCTTC. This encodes CASSPLTGRYTF. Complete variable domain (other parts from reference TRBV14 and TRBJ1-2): EAGVTQFPSHSVIEKGQTVTLRCDPISGHDNLYWYRRVMGKEIKFLLHFVKESKQDESGMPNNRFLAERTGGTYSTLKVQPAELEDSGVYFCASSPLTGRYTFGSGTRLTVV.

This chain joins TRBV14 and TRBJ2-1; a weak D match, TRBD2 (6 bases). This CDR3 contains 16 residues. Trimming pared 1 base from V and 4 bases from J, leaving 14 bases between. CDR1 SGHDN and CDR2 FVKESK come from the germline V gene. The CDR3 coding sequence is TGTGCCAGCAGCCAAGCCGAGCGGGCTTTATACAATGAGCAGTTCTTC. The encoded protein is CASSQAERALYNEQFF.

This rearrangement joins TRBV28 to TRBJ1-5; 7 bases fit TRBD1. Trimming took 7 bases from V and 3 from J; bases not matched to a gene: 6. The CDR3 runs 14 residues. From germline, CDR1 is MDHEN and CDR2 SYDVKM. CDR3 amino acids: CASIPGTVNQPQHF. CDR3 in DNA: TGTGCCAGCATACCAGGGACAGTCAATCAGCCCCAGCATTTT.

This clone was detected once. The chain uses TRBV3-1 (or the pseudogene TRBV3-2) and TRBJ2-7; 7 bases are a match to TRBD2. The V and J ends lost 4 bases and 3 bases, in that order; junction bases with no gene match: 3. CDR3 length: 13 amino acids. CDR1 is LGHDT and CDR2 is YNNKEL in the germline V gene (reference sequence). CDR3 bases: TGTGCCAGCAGCCGGGCGGGGGACTACGAGCAGTACTTC. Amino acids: CASSRAGDYEQYF.

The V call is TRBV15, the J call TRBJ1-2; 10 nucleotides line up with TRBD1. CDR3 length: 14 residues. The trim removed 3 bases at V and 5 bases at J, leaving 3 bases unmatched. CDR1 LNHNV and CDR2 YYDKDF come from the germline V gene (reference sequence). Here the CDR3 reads CATSRDRGIYGYTF. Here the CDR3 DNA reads TGTGCCACCAGCAGGGACAGGGGGATTTATGGCTACACCTTC.

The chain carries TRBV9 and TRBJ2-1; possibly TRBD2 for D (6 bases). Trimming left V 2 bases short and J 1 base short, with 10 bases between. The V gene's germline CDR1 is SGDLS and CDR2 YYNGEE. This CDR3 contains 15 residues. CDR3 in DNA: TGTGCCAGCAGCGTCGGGAGCCTTTCCTACAATGAGCAGTTCTTC. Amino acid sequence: CASSVGSLSYNEQFF.

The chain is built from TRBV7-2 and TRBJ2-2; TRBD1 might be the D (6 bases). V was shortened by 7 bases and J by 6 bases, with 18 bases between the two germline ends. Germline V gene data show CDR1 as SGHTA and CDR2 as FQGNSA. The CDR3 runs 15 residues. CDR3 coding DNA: TGTGCCAGCACTTTGATACTACAGGGATCCGGGGAGCTGTTTTTT. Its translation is CASTLILQGSGELFF.

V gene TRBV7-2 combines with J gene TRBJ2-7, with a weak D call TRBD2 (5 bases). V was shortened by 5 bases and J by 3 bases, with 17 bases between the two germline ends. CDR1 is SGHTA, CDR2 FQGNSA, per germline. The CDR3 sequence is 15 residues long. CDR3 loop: CASSLSSSEGYEQYF. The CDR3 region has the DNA TGTGCCAGCAGCCTCAGCAGTAGCGAGGGCTACGAGCAGTACTTC.

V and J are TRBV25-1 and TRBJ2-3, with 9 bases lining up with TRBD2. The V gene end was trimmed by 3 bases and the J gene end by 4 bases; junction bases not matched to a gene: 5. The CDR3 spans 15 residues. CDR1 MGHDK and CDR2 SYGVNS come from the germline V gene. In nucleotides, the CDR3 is TGTGCCAGCAGTGACGCAGCGGGGGGACCAGATACGCAGTATTTT. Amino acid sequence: CASSDAAGGPDTQYF. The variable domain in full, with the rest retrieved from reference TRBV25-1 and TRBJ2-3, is EADIYQTPRYLVIGTGKKITLECSQTMGHDKMYWYQQDPGMELHLIHYSYGVNSTEKGDLSSESTVSRIRTEHFPLTLESARPSHTSQYLCASSDAAGGPDTQYFGPGTRLTVL.

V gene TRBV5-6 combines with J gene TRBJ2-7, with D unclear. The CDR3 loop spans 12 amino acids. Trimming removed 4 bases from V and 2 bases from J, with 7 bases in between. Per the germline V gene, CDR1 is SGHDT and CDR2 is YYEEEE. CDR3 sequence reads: CASSQSTYEQYF. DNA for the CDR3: TGTGCCAGCAGCCAGTCCACCTACGAGCAGTACTTC.

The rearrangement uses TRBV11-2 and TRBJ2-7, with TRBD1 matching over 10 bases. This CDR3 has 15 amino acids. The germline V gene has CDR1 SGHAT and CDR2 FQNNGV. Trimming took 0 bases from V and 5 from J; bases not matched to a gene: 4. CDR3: CASSLEGQGRNEQYF. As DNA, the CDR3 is TGTGCCAGCAGCTTAGAGGGACAGGGGAGGAACGAGCAGTACTTC.

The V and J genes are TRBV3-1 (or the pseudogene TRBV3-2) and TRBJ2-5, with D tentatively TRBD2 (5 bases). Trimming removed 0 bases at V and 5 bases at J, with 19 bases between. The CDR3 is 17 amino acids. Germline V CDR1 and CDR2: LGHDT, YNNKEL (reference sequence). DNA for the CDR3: TGTGCCAGCAGCCAAGATTATAGGACGCGGGTAGGGGAGACCCAGTACTTC. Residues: CASSQDYRTRVGETQYF.

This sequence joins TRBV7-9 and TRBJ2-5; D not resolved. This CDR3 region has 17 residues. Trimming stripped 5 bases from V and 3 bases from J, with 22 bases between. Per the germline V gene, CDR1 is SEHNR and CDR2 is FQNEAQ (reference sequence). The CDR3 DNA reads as TGTGCCAGCAGCGACCTGGGTGGGCCTTATGAAGAAGAGACCCAGTACTTC. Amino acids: CASSDLGGPYEEETQYF.

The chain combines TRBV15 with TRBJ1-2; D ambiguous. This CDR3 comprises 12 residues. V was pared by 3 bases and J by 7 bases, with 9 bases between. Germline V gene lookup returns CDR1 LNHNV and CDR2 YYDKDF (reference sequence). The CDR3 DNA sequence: TGTGCCACCAGCAGGCAGGACTTTGGCTACACCTTC. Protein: CATSRQDFGYTF.